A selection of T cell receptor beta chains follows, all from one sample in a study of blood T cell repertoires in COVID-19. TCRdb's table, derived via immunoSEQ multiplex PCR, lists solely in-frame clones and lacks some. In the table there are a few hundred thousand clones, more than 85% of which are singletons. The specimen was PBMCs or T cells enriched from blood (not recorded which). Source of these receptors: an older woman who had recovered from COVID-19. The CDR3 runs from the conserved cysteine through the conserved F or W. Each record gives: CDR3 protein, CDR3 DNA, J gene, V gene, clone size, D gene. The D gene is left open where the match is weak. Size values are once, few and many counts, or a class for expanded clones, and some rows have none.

CDR3: CASSQMSGLQETQYF
DNA: TGTGCCAGCAGCCAAATGTCAGGGTTACAAGAGACCCAGTACTTC
J: TRBJ2-5
V: TRBV2
size: -
D: -

CDR3: CASSPFGGISNQPQHF
DNA: TGTGCCAGCAGCCCATTCGGGGGGATTAGCAATCAGCCCCAGCATTTT
J: TRBJ1-5
V: TRBV7-2
size: -
D: -

CDR3: CASSDELATATYNEQFF
DNA: TGTGCCAGCAGCGATGAGCTAGCGACCGCCACCTACAATGAGCAGTTCTTC
J: TRBJ2-1
V: TRBV9
size: -
D: -

CDR3: CATSDSRQETQYF
DNA: TGTGCCACCAGTGATAGCAGGCAAGAGACCCAGTACTTC
J: TRBJ2-5
V: TRBV24-1
size: -
D: -

CDR3: CAWSVRGSYEQYF
DNA: TGTGCCTGGAGTGTTCGGGGGAGCTACGAGCAGTACTTC
J: TRBJ2-7
V: TRBV30
size: -
D: -

CDR3: CASSPRGQINSPLHF
DNA: TGTGCCAGCAGTCCCAGGGGACAAATCAATTCACCCCTCCACTTT
J: TRBJ1-6
V: TRBV2
size: few
D: -

CDR3: CALVRGNQPQHF
DNA: TGTGCCTTAGTCCGGGGCAATCAGCCCCAGCATTTT
J: TRBJ1-5
V: TRBV11-2
size: -
D: -

CDR3: CALNRGITDTQYF
DNA: TGTGCACTGAACAGGGGGATCACAGATACGCAGTATTTT
J: TRBJ2-3
V: TRBV30
size: -
D: TRBD1

CDR3: CASTTVVSRF
DNA: TGTGCCAGCACCACGGTGGTGAGCCGCTTC
J: TRBJ2-7
V: TRBV2
size: -
D: -

CDR3: CASSLEAAEEYF
DNA: TGTGCCAGCAGCTTGGAGGCAGCGGAAGAGTACTTC
J: TRBJ2-5
V: TRBV5-6
size: -
D: -

CDR3: CSYSGTMNTEAFF
DNA: TGCAGCTACTCGGGGACTATGAACACTGAAGCTTTCTTT
J: TRBJ1-1
V: TRBV29-1
size: -
D: -

CDR3: CASSEPGMGYGYTF
DNA: TGCGCCAGCAGTGAACCAGGGATGGGCTATGGCTACACCTTC
J: TRBJ1-2
V: TRBV10-2
size: -
D: -

CDR3: CASFGERDRHHHTEAFF
DNA: TGTGCCAGCTTCGGGGAACGGGACAGACACCACCACACTGAAGCTTTCTTT
J: TRBJ1-1
V: TRBV2
size: -
D: TRBD1

CDR3: CASSSQQGFNEKLFF
DNA: TGTGCCAGCAGCTCCCAACAGGGCTTTAATGAAAAACTGTTTTTT
J: TRBJ1-4
V: TRBV7-2
size: -
D: -

CDR3: CASSIAGTRRGYTF
DNA: TGTGCCAGTAGTATAGCCGGGACAAGGCGTGGCTACACCTTC
J: TRBJ1-2
V: TRBV19
size: -
D: -

CDR3: CASSFKGGAPNEQFF
DNA: TGCGCCAGCAGCTTTAAAGGGGGCGCCCCCAATGAGCAGTTCTTC
J: TRBJ2-1
V: TRBV5-1
size: -
D: TRBD1

CDR3: CASSPTGNYGYTF
DNA: TGTGCCAGCAGCCCTACAGGAAACTATGGCTACACCTTC
J: TRBJ1-2
V: TRBV3-1/TRBV3-2
size: -
D: -